This entry lists 8 T cell receptor beta chains sequenced from one sample in a study of blood T cell repertoires in COVID-19. Produced via immunoSEQ multiplex PCR; TCRdb's table is partial and in-frame only. Of roughly 250,000 clones listed, approximately 79% are singletons. The sample was peripheral blood. The receptors were gathered from a woman in her thirties or forties with active or convalescent COVID-19.

The V call is TRBV11-3, the J call TRBJ1-1, with a possible D match to TRBD1 (5 bases). Per germline, CDR1 SGHNT and CDR2 YENEEA. The CDR3 is 13 residues long. V gave up 8 bases and J gave up 2 bases, with 12 bases separating them. CDR3 nucleotides: TGTGCCAGCGGGGAGGGGCCCAACACTGAAGCTTTCTTT. It is translated as CASGEGPNTEAFF.

J is TRBJ1-1 and V is TRBV3-1 (or the pseudogene TRBV3-2), with TRBD1 matching over 8 bases. V was pared by 4 bases and J by 1 base, with 5 bases of the junction left unmatched. The V gene's germline CDR1 is LGHDT and CDR2 YNNKEL (reference sequence). CDR3 length: 15 residues. The CDR3 DNA follows: TGTGCCAGCAGCCTCAATGGACAGGGGAACACTGAAGCTTTCTTT. It specifies CASSLNGQGNTEAFF.

This chain uses TRBV30 with TRBJ2-6; D might be TRBD1 (6 bases). This CDR3 spans 12 amino acids. The germline V and J ends were trimmed by 5 bases and 6 bases, with 8 bases remaining between them. Germline CDR1 GTSNPN, CDR2 SVGIG (reference sequence). The CDR3: CAWDRQANVLTF. In DNA, the CDR3 is TGTGCCTGGGACAGGCAGGCCAACGTCCTGACTTTC.

This chain links TRBV21-1 with TRBJ2-6; the table assigns TRBD1, which was not confirmed against the DNA. TRBV21-1 counts as a pseudogene. The CDR3 length is 17 residues. The CDR3 spells CASRGQRFNSGANVLTF. DNA of the CDR3: TGTGCCAGCAGGGGACAGCGCTTTAACTCTGGGGCCAACGTCCTGACTTTC.

This clone was seen only a few times. The chain couples TRBV19 to TRBJ2-1, with 7 bases aligning to TRBD1. Germline V gives CDR1 LNHDA, CDR2 SQIVND (reference sequence). The V and J ends lost 5 bases and 2 bases, in that order; junction bases with no gene match: 6. The CDR3 is 15 amino acids. The CDR3 region is CASSPRQGAYNEQFF. The CDR3 DNA reads TGTGCCAGTAGTCCCCGGCAGGGGGCCTACAATGAGCAGTTCTTC.

This clone was recorded once. The J gene is TRBJ1-1, the V gene TRBV10-3; 7 positions match TRBD1. Germline V gene sequence: CDR1 ENHRY, CDR2 SYGVKD. This CDR3 region has 12 residues. With 6 bases clipped from V and 7 bases from J, the junction kept 5 bases outside the gene matches. DNA of the CDR3: TGTGCCATCAGCGGGACAGCTAATGAAGCTTTCTTT. It yields the protein CAISGTANEAFF.

The chain recombines TRBV15 with TRBJ2-5, with TRBD2 matching 8 bases. The CDR3 runs to 15 residues. CDR1 and CDR2 (germline): LNHNV, YYDKDF (reference sequence). Trimming removed 6 bases from V and 4 bases from J; junction bases left unmatched: 10. The CDR3, as DNA: TGTGCCACCAGGGGCTGGGGCGGGGGGCTAGAGACCCAGTACTTC. It codes for CATRGWGGGLETQYF. Looking up the rest from reference TRBV15 and TRBJ2-5 gives the full variable domain: DAMVIQNPRYQVTQFGKPVTLSCSQTLNHNVMYWYQQKSSQAPKLLFHYYDKDFNNEADTPDNFQSRRPNTSFCFLDIRSPGLGDTAMYLCATRGWGGGLETQYFGPGTRLLVL.

The chain is built from TRBV5-4 and TRBJ2-2; 7 positions match TRBD1. The V gene end was trimmed by 6 bases and the J gene end by 6 bases; junction bases not matched to a gene: 5. This CDR3 has 13 residues. Germline assignment: CDR1 SGHNT and CDR2 YYREEE (reference sequence). The CDR3 spells CASKTGDPGELFF. The CDR3 bases are TGTGCCAGCAAAACAGGGGACCCCGGGGAGCTGTTTTTT. Variable domain in full (rest from reference TRBV5-4 and TRBJ2-2): ETGVTQSPTHLIKTRGQQVTLRCSSQSGHNTVSWYQQALGQGPQFIFQYYREEENGRGNFPPRFSGLQFPNYSSELNVNALELDDSALYLCASKTGDPGELFFGEGSRLTVL.